Reported below is one T cell receptor beta chain. Participants, about 18 to 90 years old, spanned fewer than 30 US areas. The data originate from a study of blood T cell repertoires in COVID-19. Study background: Collection of acute and convalescent COVID-19 samples took place in the United States, Italy and Spain. PBMCs, B-cell-depleted T cells, or T cells provided the cDNA or gDNA that made up the material.

Per the original methods: Amplified reference gene primers provided the basis for estimating nucleated cell counts. Clones were sequenced by immunoSEQ multiplex PCR, and TCRdb holds only the in-frame ones, with some missing. V and J calls plus clone size are reproduced from that table; the DNA served to infer D and trimming. The table lists around 320,000 clones, almost 90% of them singletons. Losses at the gene ends were 0 bases for V and 11 bases for J; bases not matched to a gene: 2. Germline CDR1 reads SGHAT; CDR2 reads FQDESV (reference sequence). This CDR3 is built from 13 residues. Sequenced sample: PBMCs or T cells enriched from blood (not recorded which). The receptor comes from a woman between 18 and 30 years old with acute COVID-19. The V call is TRBV11-1, the J call TRBJ2-4; 9 nucleotides match TRBD2. The CDR3 sequence: CASSLAGLAVQYF. As DNA, the CDR3 is TGTGCCAGCAGCTTAGCGGGACTAGCAGTTCAGTACTTC.